The rows below give T cell receptor beta chains drawn from one sample of a study of molecular identifiers for immune sequencing clone quantification. From the PCR reads, TCRdb called clonotypes with MiXCR, one entry per CDR3 protein. The sample contains under 600,000 distinct CDR3 sequences, about a fifth of which appear only once. The sequencing sample was made of naive CD8+ T cells from blood, with Jurkat cell RNA spiked in. All receptors derive from a human donor in good health. Some libraries in this study had Jurkat cell RNA spiked in. The CDR3 runs from the conserved cysteine through the conserved F or W. D genes are given only for firm matches. Clone size is stated in some rows and not others, as once, few, many or a class when expanded.

>TRBD1|TRBJ1-4|many|TRBV10-3
CAISGDREGEKLFF
TGTGCCATCAGTGGGGACAGGGAGGGTGAAAAACTGTTTTTT
>NA|TRBJ2-7|NA|TRBV7-9
CASSLSNDEQYF
TGTGCCAGCAGCTTATCGAACGACGAGCAGTACTTC
>TRBD2|TRBJ2-3|many|TRBV19
CASSPWLAGTDTQYF
TGTGCCAGTAGTCCCTGGCTAGCGGGCACAGATACGCAGTATTTT
>TRBD2|TRBJ2-7|few|TRBV12-3/TRBV12-4
CASRYSGEPSYEQYF
TGTGCCAGCAGGTATAGCGGGGAGCCCTCCTACGAGCAGTACTTC
>NA|TRBJ2-1|many|TRBV30
CAWSIIQGNEQFF
TGTGCCTGGAGTATCATACAGGGCAATGAGCAGTTCTTC
>NA|TRBJ2-3|many|TRBV19
CASTSRGWRNDRTDTQYF
TGTGCCAGTACCTCCAGGGGATGGAGGAACGATCGCACAGATACGCAGTATTTT
>NA|TRBJ1-4|NA|TRBV27
CASSLSVTSGEKLFF
TGTGCCAGCAGTTTATCTGTAACCTCTGGTGAAAAACTGTTTTTT
>NA|TRBJ2-5|many|TRBV7-9
CASSLMTQETQYF
TGTGCCAGCAGCTTAATGACCCAAGAGACCCAGTACTTC
>NA|TRBJ2-5|few|TRBV19
CASSIRGLETQYF
TGTGCCAGTAGTATTAGGGGGTTGGAGACCCAGTACTTC
>TRBD2|TRBJ2-2|few|TRBV6-5
CASSYGLAGTGELFF
TGTGCCAGCAGTTATGGACTAGCGGGGACCGGGGAGCTGTTTTTT
>TRBD1|TRBJ1-1|NA|TRBV4-1
CASSQRGQMNTEAFF
TGCGCCAGCAGCCAAAGGGGACAGATGAACACTGAAGCTTTCTTT
>NA|TRBJ1-3|few|TRBV13
CASSLEGSGAGNTIYF
TGTGCCAGCAGCTTAGAGGGGTCAGGGGCTGGAAACACCATATATTTT
>TRBD1|TRBJ2-7|NA|TRBV28
CASSSPTGTGTRDPTYEQYF
TGTGCCAGCAGTTCCCCTACCGGGACAGGGACTCGAGACCCAACCTACGAGCAGTACTTC
>NA|TRBJ2-3|many|TRBV7-2
CASSFDVGRVSTDTQYF
TGTGCCAGCAGCTTCGACGTGGGGCGCGTTAGCACAGATACGCAGTATTTT
>NA|TRBJ2-1|few|TRBV25-1
CASSPPTDRSYEQFF
TGTGCCAGCAGCCCGCCCACCGACAGGTCTTATGAGCAGTTCTTC
>NA|TRBJ2-5|NA|TRBV4-3
CASSQVRQEQETQYF
TGCGCCAGCAGCCAAGTGAGGCAGGAGCAAGAGACCCAGTACTTC
>TRBD1|TRBJ2-3|few|TRBV30
CAWSRGTGSDTQYF
TGTGCCTGGAGCCGCGGGACAGGGTCAGATACGCAGTATTTT
>TRBD1|TRBJ2-1|NA|TRBV20-1
CSAEDRILMGHNEQFF
TGCAGTGCCGAGGACAGGATTCTAATGGGGCACAATGAGCAGTTCTTC
>NA|TRBJ1-4|many|TRBV28
CASSLWSGTSLSTNEKLFF
TGTGCCAGCAGTTTATGGAGCGGGACCTCTCTATCTACTAATGAAAAACTGTTTTTT
>NA|TRBJ2-3|many|TRBV6-4
CASSVGGRTTDTQYF
TGTGCCAGCAGTGTGGGGGGGCGCACGACAGATACGCAGTATTTT
>NA|TRBJ2-1|NA|TRBV4-3
CASSQDVGGDYNEQFF
TGCGCCAGCAGCCAAGACGTAGGCGGGGACTACAATGAGCAGTTCTTC
>TRBD2|TRBJ2-7|NA|TRBV13
CASSYQSGGRASYEQYF
TGTGCCAGCAGCTACCAGTCGGGGGGTAGGGCCTCCTACGAGCAGTACTTC
>NA|TRBJ2-7|many|TRBV20-1
CSAMGPLRDYEQYF
TGCAGTGCTATGGGACCACTGAGGGACTACGAGCAGTACTTC
>NA|TRBJ1-2|few|TRBV12-3/TRBV12-4
CASSWTVYNYGYTF
TGTGCCAGCAGTTGGACAGTCTACAACTATGGCTACACCTTC
>TRBD1|TRBJ2-3|NA|TRBV5-6
CASMIWQGAGDTQYF
TGTGCCAGCATGATCTGGCAGGGGGCAGGGGATACGCAGTATTTT
>NA|TRBJ1-3|few|TRBV7-8
CASSLMETSGNTIYF
TGTGCCAGCAGCTTAATGGAGACCTCCGGAAACACCATATATTTT
>TRBD1|TRBJ2-7|few|TRBV27
CASTISGGSYEQYF
TGTGCCAGCACCATTTCAGGGGGTTCCTACGAGCAGTACTTC
>NA|TRBJ2-2|many|TRBV5-1
CASSLTPNTGELFF
TGCGCCAGCAGCTTGACACCTAACACCGGGGAGCTGTTTTTT
>TRBD1|TRBJ1-1|NA|TRBV3-1
CASSPSGQGAVYTEAFF
TGTGCCAGCAGCCCAAGCGGGCAGGGGGCTGTGTACACTGAAGCTTTCTTT
>NA|TRBJ2-7|few|TRBV9
CASSVAPGPYEQYF
TGTGCCAGCAGCGTAGCTCCGGGACCCTACGAGCAGTACTTC
>TRBD2|TRBJ2-7|few|TRBV10-3
CAIAGTSDTYEQYF
TGTGCCATCGCAGGGACTAGCGATACCTACGAGCAGTACTTC
>NA|TRBJ1-1|many|TRBV29-1
CSVAWETEAFF
TGCAGCGTTGCTTGGGAGACTGAAGCTTTCTTT
>NA|TRBJ1-5|few|TRBV19
CASTTSPGFQPQHF
TGTGCCAGTACCACCTCCCCAGGGTTTCAGCCCCAGCATTTT
>TRBD1|TRBJ2-7|many|TRBV4-1
CASSQAGTGINEQYF
TGCGCCAGCAGCCAGGCCGGGACAGGTATCAACGAGCAGTACTTC
>TRBD1|TRBJ1-2|few|TRBV7-9
CASSLAPGQGPYGYTF
TGTGCCAGCAGCTTAGCGCCGGGACAGGGACCCTATGGCTACACCTTC
>TRBD2|TRBJ2-2|few|TRBV4-1
CASSQGLAKRDGELFF
TGCGCCAGCAGCCAAGGACTAGCGAAAAGAGATGGGGAGCTGTTTTTT
>NA|TRBJ2-5|many|TRBV7-9
CASSPRTGTEPQETQYF
TGTGCCAGCAGCCCACGGACCGGGACCGAGCCACAAGAGACCCAGTACTTC
>NA|TRBJ1-2|NA|TRBV27
CASSFRGFSYGYTF
TGTGCCAGCAGTTTTCGTGGTTTCAGCTATGGCTACACCTTC
>NA|TRBJ2-5|NA|TRBV20-1
CSARDYETRPKETQYF
TGCAGTGCTAGAGACTATGAGACTAGACCAAAAGAGACCCAGTACTTC
>NA|TRBJ2-7|NA|TRBV4-3
CASSQDRSGGLEQYF
TGCGCCAGCAGCCAAGATCGGTCTGGAGGTTTGGAGCAGTACTTC
>NA|TRBJ1-2|few|TRBV12-3/TRBV12-4
CASSPEGGALWGYTF
TGTGCCAGCAGCCCCGAGGGGGGGGCGCTTTGGGGCTACACCTTC
>TRBD2|TRBJ2-7|NA|TRBV27
CASSLLASGAHTYEQYF
TGTGCCAGCAGTTTATTAGCTAGCGGGGCCCATACCTACGAGCAGTACTTC
>TRBD1|TRBJ1-4|many|TRBV13
CATRDSSNEKLFF
TGTGCCACACGGGACAGCTCAAATGAAAAACTGTTTTTT
>TRBD1|TRBJ2-3|NA|TRBV6-2/TRBV6-3
CASSSTGGRTDTRYF
TGTGCCAGCAGTTCCACAGGGGGCCGGACAGATACGCGGTATTTT
>NA|TRBJ1-3|NA|TRBV20-1
CSARELRGAGNTIYF
TGCAGTGCTAGAGAATTACGGGGCGCTGGAAACACCATATATTTT
>NA|TRBJ2-5|many|TRBV12-3/TRBV12-4
CASSFKRFQETQYF
TGTGCCAGCAGTTTTAAAAGGTTTCAAGAGACCCAGTACTTC
>NA|TRBJ1-6|NA|TRBV4-3
CASSQETNSPLHF
TGCGCCAGCAGCCAAGAGACAAATTCACCCCTCCACTTT
>NA|TRBJ1-3|NA|TRBV13
CATRPENSGNTIYF
TGTGCCACCCGCCCTGAGAACTCTGGAAACACCATATATTTT
>TRBD2|TRBJ2-3|many|TRBV12-3/TRBV12-4
CASSSLDAGLAGASTDTQYF
TGTGCCAGCAGCTCCCTAGACGCGGGACTAGCGGGTGCTAGCACAGATACGCAGTATTTT
>TRBD2|TRBJ2-7|NA|TRBV9
CASSPRLAGGRGEQYF
TGTGCCAGCAGCCCTCGACTAGCGGGAGGTAGAGGAGAGCAGTACTTC
>TRBD1|TRBJ1-1|NA|TRBV27
CASSTSSGGTTEAFF
TGTGCCAGCAGTACCTCATCAGGGGGTACGACTGAAGCTTTCTTT
>NA|TRBJ1-4|few|TRBV27
CASSPPPGATSEKLFF
TGTGCCAGCAGCCCCCCCCCAGGGGCGACGTCGGAAAAACTGTTTTTT
>TRBD1|TRBJ2-7|few|TRBV14
CASSQDGTGQAQYEQYF
TGTGCCAGCAGCCAAGATGGCACGGGACAGGCTCAATACGAGCAGTACTTC
>NA|TRBJ2-5|few|TRBV2
CASRGEAQETQYF
TGTGCCAGCAGGGGGGAGGCGCAAGAGACCCAGTACTTC
>NA|TRBJ2-1|NA|TRBV7-9
CASSLATLAYNEQFF
TGTGCCAGCAGCTTAGCTACCCTAGCGTACAATGAGCAGTTCTTC
>NA|TRBJ1-1|few|TRBV13
CASSLGGLLRAFF
TGTGCCAGCAGCTTAGGCGGGCTGTTGAGAGCTTTCTTT
>NA|TRBJ1-5|many|TRBV4-3
CASSQVGSSNQPQHF
TGCGCCAGCAGCCAAGTGGGGAGTAGCAATCAGCCCCAGCATTTT
>TRBD2|TRBJ2-5|NA|TRBV28
CASSLSRTSGSQETQYF
TGTGCCAGCAGTTTATCGAGGACTAGCGGGAGCCAAGAGACCCAGTACTTC